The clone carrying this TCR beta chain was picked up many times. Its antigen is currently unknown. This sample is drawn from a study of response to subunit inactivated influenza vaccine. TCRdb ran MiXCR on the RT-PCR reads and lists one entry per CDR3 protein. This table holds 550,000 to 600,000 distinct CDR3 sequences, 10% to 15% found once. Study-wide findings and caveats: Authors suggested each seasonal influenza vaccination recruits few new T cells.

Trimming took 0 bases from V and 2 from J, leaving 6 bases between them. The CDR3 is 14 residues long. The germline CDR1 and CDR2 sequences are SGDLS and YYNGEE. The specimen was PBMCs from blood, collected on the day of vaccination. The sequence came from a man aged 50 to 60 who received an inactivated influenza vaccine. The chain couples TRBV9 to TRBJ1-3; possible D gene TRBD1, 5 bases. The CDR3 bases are TGTGCCAGCAGCGTAGAGGGACCTGGAAACACCATATATTTT. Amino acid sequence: CASSVEGPGNTIYF. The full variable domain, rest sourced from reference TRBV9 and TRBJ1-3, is DSGVTQTPKHLITATGQRVTLRCSPRSGDLSVYWYQQSLDQGLQFLIQYYNGEERAKGNILERFSAQQFPDLHSELNLSSLELGDSALYFCASSVEGPGNTIYFGEGSWLTVV.